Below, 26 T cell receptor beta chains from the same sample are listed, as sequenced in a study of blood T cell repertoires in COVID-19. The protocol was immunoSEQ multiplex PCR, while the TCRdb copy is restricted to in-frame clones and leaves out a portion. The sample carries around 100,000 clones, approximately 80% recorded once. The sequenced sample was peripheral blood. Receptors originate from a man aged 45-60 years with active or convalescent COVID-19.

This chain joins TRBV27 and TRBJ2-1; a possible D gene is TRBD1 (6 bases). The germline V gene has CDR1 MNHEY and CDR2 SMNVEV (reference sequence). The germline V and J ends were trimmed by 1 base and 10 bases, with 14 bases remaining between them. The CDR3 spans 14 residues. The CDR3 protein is CASSLLGGPGEQFF. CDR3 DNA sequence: TGTGCCAGCAGTTTATTAGGGGGACCTGGAGAGCAGTTCTTC.

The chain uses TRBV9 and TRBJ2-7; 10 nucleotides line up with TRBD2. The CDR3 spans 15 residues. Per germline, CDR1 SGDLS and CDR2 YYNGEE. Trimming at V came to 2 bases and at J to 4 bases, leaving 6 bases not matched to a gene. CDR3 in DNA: TGTGCCAGCAGCGTTGGTCTAGCGGGAGAGTACGAGCAGTACTTC. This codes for CASSVGLAGEYEQYF.

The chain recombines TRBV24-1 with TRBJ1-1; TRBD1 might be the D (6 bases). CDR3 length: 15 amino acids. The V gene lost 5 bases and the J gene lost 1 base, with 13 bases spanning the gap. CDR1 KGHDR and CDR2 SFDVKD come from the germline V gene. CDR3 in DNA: TGTGCCACCAGTGGATCCCAGGGGTCGAACACTGAAGCTTTCTTT. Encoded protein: CATSGSQGSNTEAFF.

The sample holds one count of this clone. The CDR3 protein is CASSSPGEEEKLFF. Here the CDR3 DNA reads TGTGCCAGCAGCTCCCCCGGGGAGGAAGAAAAACTGTTTTTT. The V and J genes are TRBV11-3 and TRBJ1-4; no definite D call. Germline values: CDR1 SGHNT, CDR2 YENEEA. The CDR3 contains 14 residues. V was trimmed by 4 bases and J by 8 bases, leaving 14 bases between them.

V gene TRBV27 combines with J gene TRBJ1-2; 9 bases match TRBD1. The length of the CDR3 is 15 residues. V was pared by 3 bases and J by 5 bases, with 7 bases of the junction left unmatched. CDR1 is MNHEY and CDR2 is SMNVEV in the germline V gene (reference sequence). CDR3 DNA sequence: TGTGCCAGCAGTTTCGGACAGGGGACAATGTATGGCTACACCTTC. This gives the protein CASSFGQGTMYGYTF.

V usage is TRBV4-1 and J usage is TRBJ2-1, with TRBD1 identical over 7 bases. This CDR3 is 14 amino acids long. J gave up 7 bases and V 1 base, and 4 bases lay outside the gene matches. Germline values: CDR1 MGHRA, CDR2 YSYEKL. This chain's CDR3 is CASSQGLRGNEQFF. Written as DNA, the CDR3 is TGCGCCAGCAGCCAAGGGCTCAGGGGGAATGAGCAGTTCTTC.

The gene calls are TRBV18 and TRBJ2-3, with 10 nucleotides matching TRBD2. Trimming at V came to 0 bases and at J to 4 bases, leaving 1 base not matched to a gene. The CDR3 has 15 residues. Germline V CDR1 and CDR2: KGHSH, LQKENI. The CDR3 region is CASSPPGLAADTQYF. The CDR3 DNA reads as TGTGCCAGCTCACCACCCGGACTAGCGGCAGATACGCAGTATTTT.

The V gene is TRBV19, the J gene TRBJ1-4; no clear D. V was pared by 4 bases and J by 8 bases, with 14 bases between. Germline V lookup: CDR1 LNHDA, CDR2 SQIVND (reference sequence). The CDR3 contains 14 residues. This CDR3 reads CASSTQPGGEKLFF. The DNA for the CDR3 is TGTGCCAGTAGTACACAGCCTGGAGGGGAAAAACTGTTTTTT.

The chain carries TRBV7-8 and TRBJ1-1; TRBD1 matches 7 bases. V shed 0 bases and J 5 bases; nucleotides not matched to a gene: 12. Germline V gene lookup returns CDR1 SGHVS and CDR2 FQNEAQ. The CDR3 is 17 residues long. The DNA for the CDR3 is TGTGCCAGCAGCTTAGCAGTCTATTCGGACAGGAAGACTGAAGCTTTCTTT. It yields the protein CASSLAVYSDRKTEAFF.

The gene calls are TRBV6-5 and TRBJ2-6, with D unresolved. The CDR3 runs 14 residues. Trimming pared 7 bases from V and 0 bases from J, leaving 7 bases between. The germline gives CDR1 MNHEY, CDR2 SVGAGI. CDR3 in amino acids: CASTRDSGANVLTF. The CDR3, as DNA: TGTGCCAGCACGAGAGACTCTGGGGCCAACGTCCTGACTTTC.

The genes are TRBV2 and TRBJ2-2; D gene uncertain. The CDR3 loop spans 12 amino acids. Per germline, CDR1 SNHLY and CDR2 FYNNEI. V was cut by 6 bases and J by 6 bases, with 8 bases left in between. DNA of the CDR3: TGTGCCAGCAGCCTGTATCCCGGGGAGCTGTTTTTT. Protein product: CASSLYPGELFF.

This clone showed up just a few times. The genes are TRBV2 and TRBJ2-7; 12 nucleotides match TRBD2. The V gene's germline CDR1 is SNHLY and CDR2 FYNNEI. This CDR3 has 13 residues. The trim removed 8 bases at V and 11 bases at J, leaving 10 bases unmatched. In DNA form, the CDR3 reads TGTGCCAGCTCCCCGACTAGCGGGAGCCTGGAGTACTTC. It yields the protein CASSPTSGSLEYF.

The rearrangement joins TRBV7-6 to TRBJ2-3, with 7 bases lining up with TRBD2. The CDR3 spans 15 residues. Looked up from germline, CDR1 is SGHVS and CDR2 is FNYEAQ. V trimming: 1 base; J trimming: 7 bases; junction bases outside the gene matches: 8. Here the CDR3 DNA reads TGTGCCAGCAGCTTAGTGGCGGGAGCGGGGAATACGCAGTATTTT. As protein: CASSLVAGAGNTQYF.

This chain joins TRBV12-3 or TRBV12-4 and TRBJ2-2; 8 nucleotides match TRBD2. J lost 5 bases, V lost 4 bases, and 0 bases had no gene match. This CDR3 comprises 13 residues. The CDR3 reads CASSSSGTGELFF. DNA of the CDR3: TGTGCCAGCAGTTCTAGCGGGACCGGGGAGCTGTTTTTT.

The CDR3 loop is CATSVGEGWDTQYF. The CDR3 DNA follows: TGTGCCACCAGCGTGGGAGAGGGATGGGATACGCAGTATTTT. The genes are TRBV24-1 and TRBJ2-3; perhaps TRBD2 as D (5 bases). The CDR3 totals 14 residues. Trimming shortened V by 7 bases and J by 6 bases, and 16 bases separated the two germline ends. Per germline, CDR1 KGHDR and CDR2 SFDVKD.

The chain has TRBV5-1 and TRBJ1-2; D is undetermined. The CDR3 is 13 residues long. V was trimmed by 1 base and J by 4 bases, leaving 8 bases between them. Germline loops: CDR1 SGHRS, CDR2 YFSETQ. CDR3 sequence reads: CASSLRSGYGYTF. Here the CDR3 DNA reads TGCGCCAGCAGCTTGCGGTCAGGCTATGGCTACACCTTC.

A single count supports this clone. The CDR3 bases are TGTGCTAGTGGTCCCTCTTGGGGACTAGCGGGAGGACAAGAGACCCAGTACTTC. Its translation: CASGPSWGLAGGQETQYF. V is TRBV12-5 and J is TRBJ2-5, with 15 bases that match TRBD2. Germline V CDR1 and CDR2: LGHNT, FRNRAP. The CDR3 runs 18 residues. With 5 bases clipped from V and 2 bases from J, the junction kept 9 bases outside the gene matches.

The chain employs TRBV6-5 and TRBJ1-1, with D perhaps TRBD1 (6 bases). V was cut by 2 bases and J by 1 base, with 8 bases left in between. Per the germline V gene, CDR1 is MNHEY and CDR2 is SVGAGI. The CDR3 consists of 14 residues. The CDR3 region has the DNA TGTGCCAGCAGTTACGGGGGCGCGAACACTGAAGCTTTCTTT. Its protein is CASSYGGANTEAFF.

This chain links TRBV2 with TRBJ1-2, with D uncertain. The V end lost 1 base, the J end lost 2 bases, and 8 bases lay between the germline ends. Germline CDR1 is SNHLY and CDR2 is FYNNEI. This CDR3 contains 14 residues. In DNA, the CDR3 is TGTGCCAGCAGTGAAGAGGCACAGAACTATGGCTACACCTTC. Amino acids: CASSEEAQNYGYTF.

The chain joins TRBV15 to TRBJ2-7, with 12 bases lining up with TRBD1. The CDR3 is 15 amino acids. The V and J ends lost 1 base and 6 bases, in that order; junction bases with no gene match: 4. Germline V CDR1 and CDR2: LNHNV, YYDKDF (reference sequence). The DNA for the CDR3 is TGTGCCACCAGCAGAGGGGGGACAGGGGGCGGCGAGCAGTACTTC. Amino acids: CATSRGGTGGGEQYF.

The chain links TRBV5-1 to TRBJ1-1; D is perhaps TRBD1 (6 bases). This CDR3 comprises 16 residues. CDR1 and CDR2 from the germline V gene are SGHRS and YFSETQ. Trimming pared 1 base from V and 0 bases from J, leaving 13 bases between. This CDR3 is CASSLLRGGLNTEAFF. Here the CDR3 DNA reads TGCGCCAGCAGCTTGTTGAGGGGGGGATTGAACACTGAAGCTTTCTTT. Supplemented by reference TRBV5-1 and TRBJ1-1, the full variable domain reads KAGVTQTPRYLIKTRGQQVTLSCSPISGHRSVSWYQQTPGQGLQFLFEYFSETQRNKGNFPGRFSGRQFSNSRSEMNVSTLELGDSALYLCASSLLRGGLNTEAFFGQGTRLTVV.

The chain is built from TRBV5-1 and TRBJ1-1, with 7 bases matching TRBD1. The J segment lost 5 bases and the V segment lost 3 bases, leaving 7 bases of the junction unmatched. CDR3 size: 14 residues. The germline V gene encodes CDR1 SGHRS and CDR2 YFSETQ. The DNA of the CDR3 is TGCGCCAGCAGCTCACCGGGACAGAGAACTGAAGCTTTCTTT. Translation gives CASSSPGQRTEAFF. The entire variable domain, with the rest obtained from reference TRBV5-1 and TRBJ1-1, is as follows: KAGVTQTPRYLIKTRGQQVTLSCSPISGHRSVSWYQQTPGQGLQFLFEYFSETQRNKGNFPGRFSGRQFSNSRSEMNVSTLELGDSALYLCASSSPGQRTEAFFGQGTRLTVV.

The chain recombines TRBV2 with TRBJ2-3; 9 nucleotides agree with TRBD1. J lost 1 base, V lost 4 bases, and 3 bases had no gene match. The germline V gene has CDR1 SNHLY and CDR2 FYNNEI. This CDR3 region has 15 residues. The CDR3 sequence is CASSGDRAGTDTQYF. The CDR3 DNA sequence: TGTGCCAGCAGTGGGGACAGGGCGGGCACAGATACGCAGTATTTT.

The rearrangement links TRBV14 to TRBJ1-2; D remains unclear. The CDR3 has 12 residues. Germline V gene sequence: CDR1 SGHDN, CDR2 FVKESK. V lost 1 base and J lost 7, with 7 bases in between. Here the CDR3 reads CASSQGLSGYTF. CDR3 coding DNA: TGTGCCAGCAGCCAAGGATTGAGTGGCTACACCTTC.

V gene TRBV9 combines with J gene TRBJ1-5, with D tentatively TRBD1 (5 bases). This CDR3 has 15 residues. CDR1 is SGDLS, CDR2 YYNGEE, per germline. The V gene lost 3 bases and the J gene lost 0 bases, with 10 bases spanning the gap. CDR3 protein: CASSARGISNQPQHF. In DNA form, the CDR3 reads TGTGCCAGCAGCGCACGGGGGATTAGCAATCAGCCCCAGCATTTT.

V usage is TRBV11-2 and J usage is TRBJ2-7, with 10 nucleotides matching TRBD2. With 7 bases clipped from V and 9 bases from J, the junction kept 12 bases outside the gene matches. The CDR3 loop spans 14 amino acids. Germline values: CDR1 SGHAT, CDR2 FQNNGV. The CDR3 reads CASTNSGRHLGQYF. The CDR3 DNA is TGTGCCAGCACCAATAGCGGGAGGCACTTGGGGCAGTACTTC.